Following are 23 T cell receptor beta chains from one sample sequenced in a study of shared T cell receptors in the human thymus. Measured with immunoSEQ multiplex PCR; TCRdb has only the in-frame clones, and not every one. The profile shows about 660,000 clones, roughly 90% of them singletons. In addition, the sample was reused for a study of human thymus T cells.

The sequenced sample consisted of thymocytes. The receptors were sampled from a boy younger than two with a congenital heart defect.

CDR3 sequence: CASSPLGSSGELFF. CDR3 nucleotide sequence: TGTGCCAGCAGTCCGCTCGGGTCTTCCGGGGAGCTGTTTTTT. V gene TRBV28 combines with J gene TRBJ2-2; D gene uncertain. The CDR3 runs 14 residues. The germline gives CDR1 MDHEN, CDR2 SYDVKM. Trimming took off 5 bases at V and 6 bases at J, with 13 bases between the two ends.

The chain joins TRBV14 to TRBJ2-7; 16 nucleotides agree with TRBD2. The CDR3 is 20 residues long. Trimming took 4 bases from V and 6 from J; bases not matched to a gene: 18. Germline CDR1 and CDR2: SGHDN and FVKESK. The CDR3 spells CASSPLRPGTSGRAIVEQYF. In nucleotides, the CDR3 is TGTGCCAGCAGCCCCCTTCGTCCCGGGACTAGCGGGAGGGCGATCGTCGAGCAGTACTTC.

This CDR3 reads CASSKDRRAHRRIVYGYTF. The CDR3 DNA reads TGTGCCAGCAGCAAGGACAGGCGGGCTCACAGGCGCATTGTCTATGGCTACACCTTC. The chain joins TRBV9 to TRBJ1-2, with 7 nucleotides matching TRBD1. Germline assignment: CDR1 SGDLS and CDR2 YYNGEE. CDR3 size: 19 residues. V dropped 4 bases and J dropped 4; count of bases not matched to a gene: 22.

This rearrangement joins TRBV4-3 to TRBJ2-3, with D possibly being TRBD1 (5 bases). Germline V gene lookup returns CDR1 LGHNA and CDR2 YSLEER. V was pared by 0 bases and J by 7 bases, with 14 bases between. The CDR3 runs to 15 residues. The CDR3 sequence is CASSQDLSREHTQYF. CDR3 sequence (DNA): TGCGCCAGCAGCCAAGATCTTTCCAGGGAACATACGCAGTATTTT.

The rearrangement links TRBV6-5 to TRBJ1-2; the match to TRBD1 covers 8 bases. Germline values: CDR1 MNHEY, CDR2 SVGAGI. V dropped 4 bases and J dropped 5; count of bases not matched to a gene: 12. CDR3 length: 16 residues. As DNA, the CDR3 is TGTGCCAGCAGTTCCCTGGACAGGGAGGGTCGATATGGCTACACCTTC. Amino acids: CASSSLDREGRYGYTF.

CDR3 DNA sequence: TGCGCCAGCAGCCAAGAATGGGCGTCAAACAATGAGCAGTTCTTC. It is translated as CASSQEWASNNEQFF. V and J are TRBV4-3 and TRBJ2-1; D not certain. Trimming shortened V by 0 bases and J by 5 bases, and 11 bases separated the two germline ends. The CDR3 has 15 amino acids. CDR1 LGHNA and CDR2 YSLEER come from the germline V gene.

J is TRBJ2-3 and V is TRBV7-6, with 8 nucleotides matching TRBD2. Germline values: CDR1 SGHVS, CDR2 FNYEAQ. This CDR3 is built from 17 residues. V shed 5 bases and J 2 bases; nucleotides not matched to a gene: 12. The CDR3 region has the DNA TGTGCCAGCAGCAGCGGGGGTAGCGGGTCAAACACAGATACGCAGTATTTT. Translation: CASSSGGSGSNTDTQYF.

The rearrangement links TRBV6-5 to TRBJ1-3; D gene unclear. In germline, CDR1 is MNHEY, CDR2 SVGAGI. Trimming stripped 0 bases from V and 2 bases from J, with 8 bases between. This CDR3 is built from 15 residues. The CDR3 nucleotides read TGTGCCAGCAGTTACTCGTTCGGTACTGGAAACACCATATATTTT. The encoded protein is CASSYSFGTGNTIYF.

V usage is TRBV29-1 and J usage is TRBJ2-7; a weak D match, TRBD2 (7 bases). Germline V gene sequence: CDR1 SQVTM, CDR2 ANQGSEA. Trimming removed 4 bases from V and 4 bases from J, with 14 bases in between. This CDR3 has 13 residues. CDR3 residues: CSVAEGEGYEQYF. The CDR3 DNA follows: TGCAGCGTTGCGGAGGGGGAGGGGTACGAGCAGTACTTC.

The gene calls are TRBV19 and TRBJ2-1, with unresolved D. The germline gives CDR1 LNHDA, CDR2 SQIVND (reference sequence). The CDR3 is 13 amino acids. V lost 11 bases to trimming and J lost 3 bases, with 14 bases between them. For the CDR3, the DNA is TGTGCCCCCTCACGGGTGAGCTACAATGAGCAGTTCTTC. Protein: CAPSRVSYNEQFF.

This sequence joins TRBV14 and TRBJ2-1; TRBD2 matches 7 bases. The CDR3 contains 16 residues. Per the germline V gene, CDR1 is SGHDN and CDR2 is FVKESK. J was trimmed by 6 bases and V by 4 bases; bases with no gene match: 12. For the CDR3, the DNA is TGTGCCAGCAGCCCGCTAGGACTAGATTCGGGCAATGAGCAGTTCTTC. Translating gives CASSPLGLDSGNEQFF.

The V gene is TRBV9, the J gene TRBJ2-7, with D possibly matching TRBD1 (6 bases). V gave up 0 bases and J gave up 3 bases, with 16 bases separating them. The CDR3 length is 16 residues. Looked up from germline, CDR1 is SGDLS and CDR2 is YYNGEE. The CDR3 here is CASSVGMGAGHYEQYF. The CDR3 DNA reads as TGTGCCAGCAGCGTAGGTATGGGGGCCGGCCACTACGAGCAGTACTTC.

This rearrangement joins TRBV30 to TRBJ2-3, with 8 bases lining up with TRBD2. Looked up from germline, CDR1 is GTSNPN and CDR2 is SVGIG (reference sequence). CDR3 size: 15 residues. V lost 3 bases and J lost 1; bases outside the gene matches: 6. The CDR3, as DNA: TGTGCCTGGAGAGAACGAGCGGGAGGCACAGATACGCAGTATTTT. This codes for CAWRERAGGTDTQYF. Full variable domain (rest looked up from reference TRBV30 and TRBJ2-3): SQTIHQWPATLVQPVGSPLSLECTVEGTSNPNLYWYRQAAGRGLQLLFYSVGIGQISSEVPQNLSASRPQDRQFILSSKKLLLSDSGFYLCAWRERAGGTDTQYFGPGTRLTVL.

CDR3: CAISESKQSLSEAFF. The CDR3 nucleotides are TGTGCCATCAGTGAGTCTAAACAGAGCCTTTCTGAAGCTTTCTTT. The genes are TRBV10-3 and TRBJ1-1, with D unresolved. The CDR3 length is 15 residues. In germline, CDR1 is ENHRY, CDR2 SYGVKD. Trimming cost V 0 bases and J 6 bases, with 14 bases left between them.

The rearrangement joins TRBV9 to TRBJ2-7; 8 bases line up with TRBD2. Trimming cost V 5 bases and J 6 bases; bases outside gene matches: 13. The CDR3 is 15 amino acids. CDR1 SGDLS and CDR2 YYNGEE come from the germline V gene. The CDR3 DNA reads TGTGCCAGCAGTTCCCCCAGCGGGAGTATGAGCGAGCAGTACTTC. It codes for CASSSPSGSMSEQYF.

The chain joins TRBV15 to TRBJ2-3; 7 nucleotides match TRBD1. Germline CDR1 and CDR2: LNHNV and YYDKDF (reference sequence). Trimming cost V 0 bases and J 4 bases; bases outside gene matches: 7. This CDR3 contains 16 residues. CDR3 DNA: TGTGCCACCAGCAGAGATATGAGGGGGCCCTCAGATACGCAGTATTTT. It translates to CATSRDMRGPSDTQYF. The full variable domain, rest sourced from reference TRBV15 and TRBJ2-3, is DAMVIQNPRYQVTQFGKPVTLSCSQTLNHNVMYWYQQKSSQAPKLLFHYYDKDFNNEADTPDNFQSRRPNTSFCFLDIRSPGLGDTAMYLCATSRDMRGPSDTQYFGPGTRLTVL.

The CDR3 is CASSSSLARGWDTQYF. The CDR3 nucleotides are TGTGCCAGCAGTTCCTCTCTAGCTCGGGGGTGGGATACGCAGTATTTT. V usage is TRBV27 and J usage is TRBJ2-3; perhaps TRBD2 as D (6 bases). Germline CDR1 reads MNHEY; CDR2 reads SMNVEV (reference sequence). The CDR3 totals 16 residues. Trimming removed 4 bases from V and 6 bases from J, with 20 bases in between.

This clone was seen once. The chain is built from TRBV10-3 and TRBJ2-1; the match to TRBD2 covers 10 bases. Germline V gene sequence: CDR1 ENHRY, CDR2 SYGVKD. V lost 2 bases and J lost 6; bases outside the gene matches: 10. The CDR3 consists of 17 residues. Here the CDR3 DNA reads TGTGCCATCAGTGAGACCATAGCGGGAGGTGATAGCAATGAGCAGTTCTTC. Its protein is CAISETIAGGDSNEQFF.

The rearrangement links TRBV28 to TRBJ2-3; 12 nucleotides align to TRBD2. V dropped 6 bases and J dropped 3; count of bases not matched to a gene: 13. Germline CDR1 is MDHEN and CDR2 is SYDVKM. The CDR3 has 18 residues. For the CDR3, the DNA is TGTGCCAGCAGCCCGACTAGCGGGAGCGGGTATATGACAGATACGCAGTATTTT. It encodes CASSPTSGSGYMTDTQYF. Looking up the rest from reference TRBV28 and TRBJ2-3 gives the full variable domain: DVKVTQSSRYLVKRTGEKVFLECVQDMDHENMFWYRQDPGLGLRLIYFSYDVKMKEKGDIPEGYSVSREKKERFSLILESASTNQTSMYLCASSPTSGSGYMTDTQYFGPGTRLTVL.

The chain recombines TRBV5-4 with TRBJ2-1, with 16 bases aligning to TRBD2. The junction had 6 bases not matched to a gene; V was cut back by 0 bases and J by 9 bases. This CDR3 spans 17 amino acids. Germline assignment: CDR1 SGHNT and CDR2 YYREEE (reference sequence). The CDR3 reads CASSLGGTSGRASEQFF. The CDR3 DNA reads TGTGCCAGCAGCTTGGGGGGGACTAGCGGGAGGGCGAGTGAGCAGTTCTTC.

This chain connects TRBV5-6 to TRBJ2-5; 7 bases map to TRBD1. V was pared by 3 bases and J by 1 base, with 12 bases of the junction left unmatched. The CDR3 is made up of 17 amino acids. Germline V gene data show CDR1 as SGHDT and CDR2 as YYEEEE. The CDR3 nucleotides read TGTGCCAGCAGCTCGGCCAGGGGGTGGGCGGGCCAAGAGACCCAGTACTTC. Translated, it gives CASSSARGWAGQETQYF.

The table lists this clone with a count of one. The CDR3 nucleotides read TGTGCCAGCAGCTTAGCGGGGGGGGGTACAGGGAACACTGAAGCTTTCTTT. It codes for CASSLAGGGTGNTEAFF. V is TRBV7-4 and J is TRBJ1-1; a possible D gene is TRBD1 (5 bases). Trimming took off 0 bases at V and 1 base at J, with 15 bases between the two ends. Germline V gene data show CDR1 as SGHVT and CDR2 as SQSDAQ. The CDR3 extends over 17 amino acids. Together with reference TRBV7-4 and TRBJ1-1, the CDR3 gives the full variable domain: GAGVSQSPRYKVAKRGRDVALRCDSISGHVTLYWYRQTLGQGSEVLTYSQSDAQRDKSGRPSGRFSAERPERSVSTLKIQRTEQGDSAVYLCASSLAGGGTGNTEAFFGQGTRLTVV.

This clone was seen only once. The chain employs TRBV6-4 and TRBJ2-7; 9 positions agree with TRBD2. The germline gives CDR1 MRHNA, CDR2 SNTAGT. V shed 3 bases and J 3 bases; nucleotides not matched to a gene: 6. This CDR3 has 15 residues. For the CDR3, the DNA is TGTGCCAGCAGTGAAAAGGCTAGCGGGAACTACGAGCAGTACTTC. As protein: CASSEKASGNYEQYF.